Following are 26 T cell receptor beta chains from one sample sequenced in a study of T cell responses to AZD1222 COVID-19 vaccine. The method was immunoSEQ multiplex PCR; TCRdb's version includes in-frame clones alone and lacks a portion of them. The sample has approximately 150,000 clones; approximately 88% are singletons. The source material was peripheral blood, sampled on day 0 of AZD1222 vaccination. These receptor sequences come from an adult in good health.

The chain uses TRBV27 and TRBJ2-6; D possibly corresponds to TRBD2 (5 bases). CDR1 and CDR2 from the germline V gene are MNHEY and SMNVEV (reference sequence). Trimming removed 3 bases at V and 4 bases at J, with 13 bases between. This CDR3 contains 16 residues. The chain's CDR3 is CASSLSGRAGANVLTF. For the CDR3, the DNA is TGTGCCAGCAGTTTGAGTGGGCGGGCCGGGGCCAACGTCCTGACTTTC.

The rearrangement joins TRBV19 to TRBJ1-4; 7 nucleotides align to TRBD1. The CDR3 sequence is 15 residues long. Unmatched junction bases numbered 8, after V lost 6 bases and J lost 4 bases. Germline CDR1 is LNHDA and CDR2 is SQIVND (reference sequence). The CDR3 spells CASSSPGQSNEKLFF. The CDR3 DNA is TGTGCCAGTAGCTCTCCGGGACAGAGTAATGAAAAACTGTTTTTT. Complete variable domain (other parts from reference TRBV19 and TRBJ1-4): DGGITQSPKYLFRKEGQNVTLSCEQNLNHDAMYWYRQDPGQGLRLIYYSQIVNDFQKGDIAEGYSVSREKKESFPLTVTSAQKNPTAFYLCASSSPGQSNEKLFFGSGTQLSVL.

This chain connects TRBV27 to TRBJ2-1, with 12 bases fitting TRBD2. The V gene's germline CDR1 is MNHEY and CDR2 SMNVEV (reference sequence). With V trimmed by 6 bases and J by 10 bases, 13 bases remained unmatched. The CDR3 sequence is 16 residues long. CDR3: CASSPQRTSGDLEQFF. CDR3 sequence (DNA): TGTGCCAGCAGCCCTCAGAGGACTAGCGGGGATTTGGAGCAGTTCTTC.

CDR3 amino acids: CASMGASSRQYF. In nucleotides, the CDR3 is TGCGCCAGCATGGGGGCTAGCTCTAGACAGTACTTC. The chain employs TRBV10-1 and TRBJ2-7; possibly TRBD1 for D (6 bases). V shed 7 bases and J shed 10 bases, with 17 bases lying between them. The CDR3 sequence is 12 residues long. CDR1 and CDR2 (germline): WNHNN, SYGVQD (reference sequence).

The J gene is TRBJ2-7, the V gene TRBV19; D is undetermined. Trimming left V 1 base short and J 4 bases short, with 5 bases between. CDR1 and CDR2 from the germline V gene are LNHDA and SQIVND (reference sequence). CDR3 size: 12 residues. For the CDR3, the DNA is TGTGCCAGTAGTATAGGGCCTTACGAGCAGTACTTC. Protein sequence: CASSIGPYEQYF.

The chain has TRBV6-6 and TRBJ2-1, with TRBD2 as a possible D gene (6 bases). V gave up 1 base and J gave up 7 bases, with 11 bases separating them. The CDR3 contains 14 residues. The germline CDR1 and CDR2 sequences are MNHNY and SVGAGI (reference sequence). The CDR3 DNA follows: TGTGCCAGCAGTTACTGGGGTGGGGGGAATGAGCAGTTCTTC. The encoded protein is CASSYWGGGNEQFF.

The chain is built from TRBV5-1 and TRBJ2-3, with 7 positions matching TRBD1. Trimming cost V 4 bases and J 0 bases; bases outside gene matches: 8. The CDR3 runs 16 residues. Germline V gene data show CDR1 as SGHRS and CDR2 as YFSETQ. The CDR3 DNA follows: TGCGCCAGCAGCGTATTCAACAGGGGTAGCACAGATACGCAGTATTTT. Translating it yields CASSVFNRGSTDTQYF.

The chain employs TRBV2 and TRBJ2-1; TRBD2 might be the D (5 bases). CDR1 is SNHLY and CDR2 is FYNNEI in the germline V gene. Deletions cut 4 bases from V and 6 bases from J, with 10 bases between. This CDR3 is 13 amino acids long. CDR3 DNA: TGTGCCAGCAGTGCTACTAGAGGCAATGAGCAGTTCTTC. Translating gives CASSATRGNEQFF. The whole variable domain, filled in from reference TRBV2 and TRBJ2-1, reads EPEVTQTPSHQVTQMGQEVILRCVPISNHLYFYWYRQILGQKVEFLVSFYNNEISEKSEIFDDQFSVERPDGSNFTLKIRSTKLEDSAMYFCASSATRGNEQFFGPGTRLTVL.

The chain carries TRBV29-1 and TRBJ2-7, with D perhaps TRBD2 (7 bases). Germline lookup yields CDR1 SQVTM and CDR2 ANQGSEA. The CDR3 is made up of 15 amino acids. Between the trimmed V and J ends, which lost 7 bases and 6 bases, there was a span of 25 bases. CDR3: CSAGGQGRTSGEQYF. The CDR3 DNA is TGCAGCGCCGGGGGGCAGGGAAGAACTTCGGGCGAGCAGTACTTC.

The chain carries TRBV19 and TRBJ2-5; 13 bases align to TRBD2. CDR3 length: 15 residues. The germline CDR1 and CDR2 sequences are LNHDA and SQIVND (reference sequence). V shed 4 bases, J shed 7 bases, and the junction held 6 bases outside the gene matches. The CDR3 DNA sequence: TGTGCCAGTAGTAGGACTAGCGGGAGTGTTGGGACCCAGTACTTC. Encoded protein: CASSRTSGSVGTQYF.

In its sample, this clone was seen a few times. In nucleotides, the CDR3 is TGTGCCAGCTCACCACGTGGACAGGGAGGCGATGGCTACACCTTC. This gives the protein CASSPRGQGGDGYTF. The rearrangement joins TRBV18 to TRBJ1-2; 8 positions agree with TRBD1. The J segment lost 6 bases and the V segment lost 1 base, leaving 7 bases of the junction unmatched. Germline V gives CDR1 KGHSH, CDR2 LQKENI. The CDR3 runs 15 residues.

V gene TRBV7-9 combines with J gene TRBJ1-3; no reliable D call. V was shortened by 4 bases and J by 4 bases, with 11 bases between the two germline ends. Germline-derived CDR1 and CDR2 are SEHNR and FQNEAQ (reference sequence). This CDR3 is 14 amino acids long. CDR3 in DNA: TGTGCCAGCAGCTCCATGGGGTTCGGAAACACCATATATTTT. This translates into CASSSMGFGNTIYF.

J is TRBJ1-2 and V is TRBV5-4; TRBD1 matches at 9 bases. There are 15 residues in the CDR3. V trimming: 0 bases; J trimming: 7 bases; junction bases outside the gene matches: 7. Germline V gene lookup returns CDR1 SGHNT and CDR2 YYREEE (reference sequence). The chain's CDR3 is CASSLDRGLGGGYTF. CDR3 DNA: TGTGCCAGCAGCTTGGACAGGGGGCTTGGTGGTGGCTACACCTTC. Full variable domain (rest looked up from reference TRBV5-4 and TRBJ1-2): ETGVTQSPTHLIKTRGQQVTLRCSSQSGHNTVSWYQQALGQGPQFIFQYYREEENGRGNFPPRFSGLQFPNYSSELNVNALELDDSALYLCASSLDRGLGGGYTFGSGTRLTVV.

This sequence joins TRBV7-9 and TRBJ2-7, with a weak D call TRBD2 (5 bases). V dropped 5 bases and J dropped 0 bases, with 11 bases sitting between them. CDR3 length equals 14 residues. Germline CDR1 is SEHNR and CDR2 is FQNEAQ (reference sequence). The CDR3 reads CASSGEGYSYEQYF. The CDR3 DNA follows: TGTGCCAGCAGCGGAGAGGGCTACTCCTACGAGCAGTACTTC.

V and J are TRBV28 and TRBJ1-2; no clear D gene. The CDR3 loop spans 14 amino acids. The V and J ends lost 1 base and 5 bases respectively, with 11 bases between them. CDR1 is MDHEN, CDR2 SYDVKM, per germline. CDR3 sequence reads: CASSLSLRGYGYTF. In DNA, the CDR3 is TGTGCCAGCAGTTTATCGCTGCGCGGGTATGGCTACACCTTC.

This clone occurred a few times. The rearrangement joins TRBV6-1 to TRBJ2-1; 11 bases line up with TRBD2. CDR3 size: 17 residues. Trimming cost V 2 bases and J 8 bases; bases outside gene matches: 11. Germline loops: CDR1 MNHNS, CDR2 SASEGT. The CDR3 region is CASSESPLAGGRHEQFF. The DNA of the CDR3 is TGTGCCAGCAGTGAATCCCCCCTAGCGGGAGGACGGCATGAGCAGTTCTTC.

The genes are TRBV4-2 and TRBJ1-5, with 7 bases lining up with TRBD1. V gave up 1 base and J gave up 6 bases; unmatched junction bases: 6. The CDR3 runs 15 residues. Looked up from germline, CDR1 is LGHNA and CDR2 is YNFKEQ. CDR3 amino acids: CASSQGSTGRQPQHF. In DNA, the CDR3 is TGTGCCAGCAGCCAAGGTTCGACAGGGCGTCAGCCCCAGCATTTT.

The J gene is TRBJ1-5, the V gene TRBV5-1; 7 nucleotides align to TRBD1. The CDR3 length is 16 residues. From germline, CDR1 is SGHRS and CDR2 YFSETQ. Losses at the gene ends were 0 bases for V and 4 bases for J; bases not matched to a gene: 7. CDR3 bases: TGCGCCAGCAGCTTGGCACCACAGGGGTCAAATCAGCCCCAGCATTTT. Residues: CASSLAPQGSNQPQHF.

The V and J genes are TRBV18 and TRBJ1-1; unclear D gene. V was clipped by 5 bases and J by 8 bases, with 9 bases between them. Germline V gene data show CDR1 as KGHSH and CDR2 as LQKENI. The CDR3 is 11 amino acids. The CDR3 sequence: CASSAGGEAFF. CDR3 nucleotide sequence: TGTGCCAGCTCAGCGGGAGGGGAAGCTTTCTTT. The full variable domain, completed using reference TRBV18 and TRBJ1-1, is NAGVMQNPRHLVRRRGQEARLRCSPMKGHSHVYWYRQLPEEGLKFMVYLQKENIIDESGMPKERFSAEFPKEGPSILRIQQVVRGDSAAYFCASSAGGEAFFGQGTRLTVV.

The chain couples TRBV2 to TRBJ2-7; TRBD1 aligns across 7 bases. The V gene's germline CDR1 is SNHLY and CDR2 FYNNEI. The CDR3 extends over 14 amino acids. The junction had 8 bases not matched to a gene; V was cut back by 6 bases and J by 3 bases. CDR3 amino acids: CASSAQGPNYEQYF. CDR3 nucleotide sequence: TGTGCCAGCAGCGCACAGGGGCCGAACTACGAGCAGTACTTC.

CDR3 sequence reads: CAWSMKRGEQFF. For the CDR3, the DNA is TGTGCCTGGAGTATGAAGCGGGGTGAGCAGTTCTTC. The rearrangement links TRBV30 to TRBJ2-1; 7 bases agree with TRBD2. The CDR3 runs 12 residues. The trim removed 2 bases at V and 9 bases at J, leaving 4 bases unmatched. Germline V gene data show CDR1 as GTSNPN and CDR2 as SVGIG (reference sequence).

The rearrangement joins TRBV12-3 or TRBV12-4 to TRBJ1-5; D is ambiguous. V gave up 4 bases and J gave up 7 bases, with 8 bases separating them. CDR3 length: 12 residues. The CDR3 nucleotides read TGTGCCAGCAGTTCCGTGGGCCAGCCCCAGCATTTT. Its translation is CASSSVGQPQHF.

The V and J genes are TRBV6-1 and TRBJ1-2; D remains unclear. Trimming shortened V by 1 base and J by 0 bases, and 3 bases separated the two germline ends. The germline CDR1 and CDR2 sequences are MNHNS and SASEGT. The length of the CDR3 is 13 residues. The CDR3: CASSEEANYGYTF. CDR3 in DNA: TGTGCCAGCAGTGAAGAGGCTAACTATGGCTACACCTTC.

This clone occurred once. This chain connects TRBV9 to TRBJ1-3, with D possibly matching TRBD1 (6 bases). Per germline, CDR1 SGDLS and CDR2 YYNGEE. This CDR3 has 16 amino acids. V dropped 3 bases and J dropped 0 bases, with 13 bases sitting between them. The CDR3 DNA reads TGTGCCAGCAGCGCCGGGGGACACACCTCTGGAAACACCATATATTTT. Protein sequence: CASSAGGHTSGNTIYF.

This clone was seen more than once but under ten times. This chain links TRBV10-3 with TRBJ1-1; no reliable D call. V shed 10 bases and J shed 1 base, with 13 bases lying between them. This CDR3 is 13 amino acids long. Per germline, CDR1 ENHRY and CDR2 SYGVKD. The CDR3 DNA reads as TGTGCCACCCTTGGGCTTCCGAACACTGAAGCTTTCTTT. It is translated as CATLGLPNTEAFF.

This clone was seen a handful of times. V and J are TRBV7-6 and TRBJ2-3; a possible D gene is TRBD2 (6 bases). Trimming took off 2 bases at V and 2 bases at J, with 11 bases between the two ends. The CDR3 loop spans 15 amino acids. The V gene's germline CDR1 is SGHVS and CDR2 FNYEAQ. CDR3 nucleotide sequence: TGTGCCAGCAGCTTAAGGCGGGGATACACAGATACGCAGTATTTT. It specifies CASSLRRGYTDTQYF.